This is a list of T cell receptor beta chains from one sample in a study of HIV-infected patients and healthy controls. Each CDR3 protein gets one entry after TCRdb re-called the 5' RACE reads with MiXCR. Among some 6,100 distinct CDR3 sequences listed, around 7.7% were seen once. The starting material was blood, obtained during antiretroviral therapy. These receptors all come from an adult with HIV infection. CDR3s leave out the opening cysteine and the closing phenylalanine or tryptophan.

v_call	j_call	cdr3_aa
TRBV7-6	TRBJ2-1	ASSFLAENDEQF
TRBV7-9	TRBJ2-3	ASSGLWDREGSTDTQY
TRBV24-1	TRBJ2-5	ATSSGEQIQETQY
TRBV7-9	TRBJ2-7	ASSSWTGIYEQY
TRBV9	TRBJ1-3	ASSVGDSGNTIY
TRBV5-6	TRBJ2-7	ASSLEGSGHEQY
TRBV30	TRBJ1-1	AWRDQSTGNTEAF
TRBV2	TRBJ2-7	ASNRWSSYEQY
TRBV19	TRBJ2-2	ASSIQGVTGELF
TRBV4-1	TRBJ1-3	ASSQSAGTPGNTIY
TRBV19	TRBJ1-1	ASSILENTEAF
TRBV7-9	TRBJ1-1	ASSPGQGNTEAF
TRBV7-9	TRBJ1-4	AWLGGQEKLF
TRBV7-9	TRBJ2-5	ASHQETQY
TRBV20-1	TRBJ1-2	SARTGDNYGYT
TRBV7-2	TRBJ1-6	ASSLVSDRGNSPLH
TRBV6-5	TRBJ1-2	ASSPIAGAFGYT
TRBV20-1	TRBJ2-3	SAREFPGDSTDTQY
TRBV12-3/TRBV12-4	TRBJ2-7	ASSTSVDEQY
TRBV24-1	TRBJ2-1	ATSTSYRGSSYNEQF
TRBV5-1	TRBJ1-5	ASSLDGDSNQPQH
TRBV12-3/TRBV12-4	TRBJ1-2	ASSDRVTYGYT
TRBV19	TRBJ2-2	ASSIGMNTGELF
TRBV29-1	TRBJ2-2	SAHGETGELF
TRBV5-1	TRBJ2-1	ASTPGSGTSYNEQF
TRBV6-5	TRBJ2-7	ASSYGTGAYEQY